Listed below are T cell receptor beta chains from one sample, sequenced in a study of blood T cells in healthy people across ages. TCRdb reanalysed the 5' RACE reads using MiXCR and keeps one entry per CDR3 protein. In the table there are about 780,000 distinct CDR3 sequences, approximately 59% of which are singletons. Input material: blood. These receptor sequences come from a man aged 25 to 40 in good health. Both conserved end residues are part of each CDR3. D genes are given only for firm matches. Rows give clone size only sometimes, using once, few, many, or a class for an expanded clone.

D | size | J | V | DNA | CDR3
- | - | TRBJ1-6 | TRBV7-2 | TGTGCCAGCAGCCCAACCTACAGGGATTCACCCCTCCACTTT | CASSPTYRDSPLHF
- | few | TRBJ1-1 | TRBV7-2 | TGTGCCAGCAGCACCACGGGGGTGGGGACTGAAGCTTTCTTT | CASSTTGVGTEAFF
- | - | TRBJ1-2 | TRBV20-1 | TGCAGTGCTCCCTCCGTGGTTTACGGCTACACCTTC | CSAPSVVYGYTF
TRBD1 | - | TRBJ2-7 | TRBV7-2 | TGTGCCAGCAGCGTGGGACAGTATAACGAGCAGTACTTC | CASSVGQYNEQYF
- | - | TRBJ1-1 | TRBV5-4 | TGTGCCAGCAGCTTGGGGACCCGGCTGAACACTGAAGCTTTCTTT | CASSLGTRLNTEAFF
- | - | TRBJ1-2 | TRBV27 | TGTGCCAGCAGTTTAAAAGGGGGACGCTATGGCTACACCTTC | CASSLKGGRYGYTF
- | - | TRBJ2-5 | TRBV20-1 | TGCAGTGAGGGTAGGGGACCCCGGGAGACCCAGTACTTC | CSEGRGPRETQYF
- | - | TRBJ1-6 | TRBV6-1 | TGTGCCAGCAGTGAAGCGCTTCGGGGGGCGCTTTCACCCCTCCACTTT | CASSEALRGALSPLHF
- | - | TRBJ1-6 | TRBV5-5 | TGTGCCAGCAGCTTGGTTGGGGAACCCCTCCACTTT | CASSLVGEPLHF
TRBD2 | - | TRBJ2-5 | TRBV4-3 | TGCGCCAGCAGCCTAAACGGGCTAGCGGGGGGGCTCGGAGAGACCCAGTACTTC | CASSLNGLAGGLGETQYF
- | - | TRBJ1-1 | TRBV6-1 | TGTGCCAGCAGCCAACTGACAGAGCGAGCTTTCTTT | CASSQLTERAFF
TRBD2 | few | TRBJ2-3 | TRBV7-8 | TGTGCCAGCAGCCCCGGGGGTGTAGCGGGGGCAGATACGCAGTATTTT | CASSPGGVAGADTQYF
- | - | TRBJ2-7 | TRBV6-2/TRBV6-3 | TGTGCCAGCAGTTACACGGGAAGGGATGAGCAGTACTTC | CASSYTGRDEQYF
- | once | TRBJ2-5 | TRBV4-2 | TGTGCCAGCAGCCAAGATTGGCAGGTCCAAGAGACCCAGTACTTC | CASSQDWQVQETQYF